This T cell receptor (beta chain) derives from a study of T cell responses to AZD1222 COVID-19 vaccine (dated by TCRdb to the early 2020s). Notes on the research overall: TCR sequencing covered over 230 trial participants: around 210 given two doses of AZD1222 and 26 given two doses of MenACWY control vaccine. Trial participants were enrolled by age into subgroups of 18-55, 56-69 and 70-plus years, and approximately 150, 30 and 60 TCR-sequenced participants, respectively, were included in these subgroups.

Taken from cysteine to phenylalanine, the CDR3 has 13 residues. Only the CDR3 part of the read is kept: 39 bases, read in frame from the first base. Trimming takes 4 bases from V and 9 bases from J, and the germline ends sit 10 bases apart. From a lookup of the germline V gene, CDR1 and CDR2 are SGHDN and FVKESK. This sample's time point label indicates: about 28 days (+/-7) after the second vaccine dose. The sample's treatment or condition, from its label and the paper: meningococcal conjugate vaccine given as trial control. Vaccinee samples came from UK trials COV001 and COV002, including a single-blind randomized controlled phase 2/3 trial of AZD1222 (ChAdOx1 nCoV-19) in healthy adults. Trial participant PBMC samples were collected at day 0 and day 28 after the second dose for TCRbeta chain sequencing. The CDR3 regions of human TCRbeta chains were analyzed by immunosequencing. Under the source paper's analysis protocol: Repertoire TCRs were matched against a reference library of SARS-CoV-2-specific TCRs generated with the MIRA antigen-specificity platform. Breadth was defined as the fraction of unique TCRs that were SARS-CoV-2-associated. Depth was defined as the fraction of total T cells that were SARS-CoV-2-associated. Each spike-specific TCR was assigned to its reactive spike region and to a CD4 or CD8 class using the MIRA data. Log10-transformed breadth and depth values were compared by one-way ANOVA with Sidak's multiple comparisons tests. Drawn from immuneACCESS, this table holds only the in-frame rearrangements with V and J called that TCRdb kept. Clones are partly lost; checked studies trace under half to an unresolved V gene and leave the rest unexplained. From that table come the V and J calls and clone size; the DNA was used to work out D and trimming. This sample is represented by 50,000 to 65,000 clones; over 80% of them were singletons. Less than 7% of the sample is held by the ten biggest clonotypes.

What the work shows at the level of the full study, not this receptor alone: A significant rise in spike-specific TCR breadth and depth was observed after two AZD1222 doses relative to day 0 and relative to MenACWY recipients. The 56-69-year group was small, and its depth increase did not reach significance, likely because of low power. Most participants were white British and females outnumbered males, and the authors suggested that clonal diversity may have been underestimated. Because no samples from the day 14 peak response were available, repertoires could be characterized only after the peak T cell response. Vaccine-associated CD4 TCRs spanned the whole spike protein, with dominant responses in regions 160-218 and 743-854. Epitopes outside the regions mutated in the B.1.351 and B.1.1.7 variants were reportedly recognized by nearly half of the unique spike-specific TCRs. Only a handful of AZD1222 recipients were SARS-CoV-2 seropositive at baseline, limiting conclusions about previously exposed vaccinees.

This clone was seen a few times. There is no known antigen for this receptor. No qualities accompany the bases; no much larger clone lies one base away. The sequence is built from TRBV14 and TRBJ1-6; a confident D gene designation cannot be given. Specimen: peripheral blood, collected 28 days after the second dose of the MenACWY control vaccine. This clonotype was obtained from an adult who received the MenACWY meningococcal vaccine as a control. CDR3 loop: CASSLGSGSPLHF. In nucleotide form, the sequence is TGTGCCAGCAGCCTAGGAAGTGGTTCACCCCTCCACTTT.